This TCR beta chain was recorded in a study of T cells after yellow fever vaccination. Trimming cost V 6 bases and J 4 bases, with 9 bases left between them. The CDR3 is 12 amino acids. Germline loops: CDR1 SEHNR, CDR2 FQNEAQ (reference sequence). From the 5' RACE reads, TCRdb called clonotypes with MiXCR, one entry per CDR3 protein. Here the sample spans some 340,000 distinct CDR3 sequences, roughly a tenth being singletons. This clonotype was seen only a few times. What it binds is unknown. Overall study results and limits: Reappearing after the booster were most of the clones from primary vaccination (96% CD4, 75% to 90% CD8).

The receptor was derived from a man younger than 35 who received the YFV17D yellow fever vaccine. This sequence joins TRBV7-9 and TRBJ1-1; the D is unclear. Sequencing was performed on CD4+ T cells sorted from PBMCs, taken 45 days after the yellow fever booster vaccination. The CDR3 loop is CASRGRFTEAFF. Written as DNA, the CDR3 is TGTGCCAGCAGGGGCCGTTTCACTGAAGCTTTCTTT. The full variable domain, rest sourced from reference TRBV7-9 and TRBJ1-1, is DTGVSQNPRHKITKRGQNVTFRCDPISEHNRLYWYRQTLGQGPEFLTYFQNEAQLEKSRLLSDRFSAERPKGSFSTLEIQRTEQGDSAMYLCASRGRFTEAFFGQGTRLTVV.